This T cell receptor (beta chain) appears in the sequencing data of a study of blood T cell repertoires in COVID-19. As for the study in general: The study drew acute and convalescent COVID-19 samples from the United States, Italy and Spain. The cDNA or gDNA used as material had been derived from T cells, B-cell-depleted T cells, or PBMCs.

This clone has only one observation. The CDR3 consists of 15 residues. The V end lost 3 bases, the J end lost 4 bases, and 13 bases lay between the germline ends. CDR1 and CDR2 (germline): KGHDR, SFDVKD. Per the original data handling: Estimation of nucleated cell counts relied on the amplification of reference gene primers. TCRdb keeps only in-frame clones here, not all; method: immunoSEQ multiplex PCR. V and J calls and clone size are those listed in that table; D and trimming were worked out from the DNA. The sample has 250,000 to 300,000 clones, 75% to 90% seen once; the top ten hold about 4.2%. This sequence was found in a man aged 35 to 55 with acute or convalescent COVID-19. Sequencing input: peripheral blood. The V call is TRBV24-1, the J call TRBJ2-3; a weak D match, TRBD2 (7 bases). CDR3 protein: CATSDIRGAADTQYF. CDR3 in DNA: TGTGCCACCAGTGATATCCGGGGGGCTGCAGATACGCAGTATTTT.